One and the same sample provided the 30 T cell receptor beta chains below, sequenced in a study of response to subunit inactivated influenza vaccine. TCRdb reprocessed the RT-PCR reads via MiXCR and lists one record per CDR3 protein. The sample has some 800,000 distinct CDR3 sequences; 21% are singletons. Sequences were derived from PBMCs from blood, sampled about 5 days after vaccination. The receptors derive from a man aged 50 or older who received an inactivated influenza vaccine.

The rearrangement links TRBV10-3 to TRBJ2-2; D remains ambiguous. Germline V gene sequence: CDR1 ENHRY, CDR2 SYGVKD. The CDR3 spans 13 residues. With 6 bases removed from V and 3 bases from J, the gap between germline ends came to 8 bases. The CDR3 sequence: CAIRYYDTGELFF. The CDR3 DNA reads TGTGCCATCAGGTACTACGACACCGGGGAGCTGTTTTTT.

The rearrangement uses TRBV12-3 or TRBV12-4 and TRBJ2-3, with 9 nucleotides matching TRBD1. Unmatched junction bases numbered 4, after V lost 3 bases and J lost 3 bases. The CDR3 runs 15 residues. Here the CDR3 DNA reads TGTGCCAGCAGTTTCGGGACAGGGATGACAGATACGCAGTATTTT. Its protein product is CASSFGTGMTDTQYF.

V is TRBV4-3 and J is TRBJ2-7; D unclear. Germline V gives CDR1 LGHNA, CDR2 YSLEER. V was clipped by 0 bases and J by 0 bases, with 9 bases between them. The length of the CDR3 is 15 residues. The CDR3 protein is CASSQDRESSYEQYF. In DNA form, the CDR3 reads TGCGCCAGCAGCCAAGATAGGGAAAGCTCCTACGAGCAGTACTTC.

This clonotype was found a few times. V and J are TRBV4-3 and TRBJ2-1; 8 positions agree with TRBD2. The CDR3 sequence is 17 residues long. Germline V gene data show CDR1 as LGHNA and CDR2 as YSLEER. With 0 bases clipped from V and 5 bases from J, the junction kept 9 bases outside the gene matches. CDR3 protein: CASSQEVGAGDNNEQFF. The CDR3 coding sequence is TGCGCCAGCAGCCAAGAAGTCGGAGCGGGAGACAACAATGAGCAGTTCTTC.

There are a few counts of this clonotype. The chain has TRBV20-1 and TRBJ2-5; D is possibly TRBD2 (6 bases). The germline CDR1 and CDR2 sequences are DFQATT and SNEGSKA (reference sequence). The CDR3 runs to 13 residues. V lost 5 bases to trimming and J lost 4 bases, with 14 bases between them. CDR3 sequence reads: CSAPGLSLETQYF. CDR3 DNA sequence: TGCAGTGCTCCCGGACTAAGCTTAGAGACCCAGTACTTC.

This clonotype was counted only a few times. This sequence joins TRBV6-5 and TRBJ2-7, with D tentatively TRBD2 (7 bases). The germline CDR1 and CDR2 sequences are MNHEY and SVGAGI. V shed 2 bases and J shed 1 base, with 12 bases lying between them. This CDR3 contains 15 residues. The CDR3 nucleotides are TGTGCCAGCAGTTACGGGGGGGCCAGGTCCTACGAGCAGTACTTC. Its protein is CASSYGGARSYEQYF.

CDR3 sequence (DNA): TGTGCCATCAGTGTCTTTAGGACAGGGCGTCCCCTCCACTTT. Translated, it gives CAISVFRTGRPLHF. The V gene is TRBV10-3, the J gene TRBJ1-6; 8 bases fit TRBD1. The CDR3 totals 14 residues. Germline V lookup: CDR1 ENHRY, CDR2 SYGVKD. The V and J ends lost 4 bases and 13 bases, in that order; junction bases with no gene match: 9.

This clonotype was recorded a few times. CDR3 in DNA: TGCAGCGTTGGGACTAGCGGGACTGAGCAGTTCTTC. Protein sequence: CSVGTSGTEQFF. The chain employs TRBV29-1 and TRBJ2-1; 12 bases are shared with TRBD2. The CDR3 has 12 residues. The V and J ends lost 4 bases and 9 bases, in that order; junction bases with no gene match: 1. The germline CDR1 and CDR2 sequences are SQVTM and ANQGSEA.

This chain uses TRBV5-1 with TRBJ2-7, with D perhaps TRBD2 (5 bases). Germline V gives CDR1 SGHRS, CDR2 YFSETQ. Trimming took off 5 bases at V and 6 bases at J, with 12 bases between the two ends. CDR3 length: 12 amino acids. Here the CDR3 DNA reads TGCGCCAGCAGTCGAGGGAAGGGCGAGCAGTACTTC. This encodes CASSRGKGEQYF.

The chain combines TRBV7-2 with TRBJ2-5, with no clear D. CDR1 SGHTA and CDR2 FQGNSA come from the germline V gene. This CDR3 has 11 residues. The V end was cut by 4 bases, the J end by 5 bases, with 5 bases between. This chain's CDR3 is CASSYTETQYF. CDR3 in DNA: TGTGCCAGCAGCTACACTGAGACCCAGTACTTC.

In its sample, this clonotype was seen a few times. The CDR3 coding sequence is TGTGCCATCAGTGACTTGGGACAGGGAGCCTACGAGCAGTACTTC. Its protein product is CAISDLGQGAYEQYF. The V gene is TRBV10-3, the J gene TRBJ2-7, with 9 bases fitting TRBD1. V was pared by 3 bases and J by 2 bases, with 5 bases of the junction left unmatched. The germline gives CDR1 ENHRY, CDR2 SYGVKD. This CDR3 region has 15 residues.

This clonotype was recorded a few times. The junction departs from germline at one end; a sequencing error may be responsible. The chain is built from TRBV6-2 or TRBV6-3 and TRBJ1-1; TRBD1 aligns across 11 bases. Germline V gene lookup returns CDR1 MNHEY and CDR2 SVGEGT. The CDR3 loop spans 16 amino acids. The DNA for the CDR3 is TGTGCCAGCAGTCACTCAGTTTACGGACAGGGGGCAAGAGCTTTCTTT. Translated: CASSHSVYGQGARAFF.

Many counts were recorded for this clonotype. V is TRBV12-3 or TRBV12-4 and J is TRBJ2-7; D is ambiguous. The CDR3 spans 11 residues. V lost 5 bases and J 2 bases, leaving 4 bases between the germline ends. The CDR3: CASSTTYEQYF. CDR3 DNA: TGTGCCAGCAGTACCACCTACGAGCAGTACTTC.

The chain carries TRBV11-1 and TRBJ2-1; tentatively, D is TRBD1 (5 bases). The CDR3 loop spans 19 amino acids. Germline-derived CDR1 and CDR2 are SGHAT and FQDESV (reference sequence). V lost 4 bases to trimming and J lost 6 bases, with 28 bases between them. CDR3 sequence reads: CASSSILSSGQAPRNEQFF. In DNA form, the CDR3 reads TGTGCCAGCAGCTCGATCTTATCCTCCGGACAAGCGCCCCGCAATGAGCAGTTCTTC. The entire variable domain, with the rest obtained from reference TRBV11-1 and TRBJ2-1, is as follows: EAEVAQSPRYKITEKSQAVAFWCDPISGHATLYWYRQILGQGPELLVQFQDESVVDDSQLPKDRFSAERLKGVDSTLKIQPAELGDSAMYLCASSSILSSGQAPRNEQFFGPGTRLTVL.

A few counts support this clonotype. This sequence joins TRBV6-5 and TRBJ2-1; TRBD2 aligns across 10 bases. Germline-derived CDR1 and CDR2 are MNHEY and SVGAGI. This CDR3 spans 16 amino acids. Unmatched junction bases numbered 3, after V lost 2 bases and J lost 2 bases. CDR3 in amino acids: CASSYGLAGAYNEQFF. CDR3 sequence (DNA): TGTGCCAGCAGTTACGGTCTAGCGGGAGCCTACAATGAGCAGTTCTTC.

The rearrangement joins TRBV11-1 to TRBJ2-7; 13 bases align to TRBD2. CDR1 is SGHAT and CDR2 is FQDESV in the germline V gene (reference sequence). The CDR3 has 19 residues. V was pared by 3 bases and J by 4 bases, with 15 bases of the junction left unmatched. This CDR3 is CASSFFRQLAGGPQYEQYF. CDR3 sequence (DNA): TGTGCCAGCAGCTTTTTTCGTCAACTAGCGGGAGGGCCTCAATACGAGCAGTACTTC.

This clonotype was observed a handful of times. The V gene is TRBV18, the J gene TRBJ1-1; D gene ambiguous. V was shortened by 6 bases and J by 4 bases, with 21 bases between the two germline ends. Looked up from germline, CDR1 is KGHSH and CDR2 is LQKENI. This CDR3 has 16 residues. The CDR3 here is CASSPMSATDFTEAFF. CDR3 nucleotide sequence: TGTGCCAGCTCCCCCATGTCAGCCACCGATTTCACTGAAGCTTTCTTT.

V and J are TRBV4-3 and TRBJ1-2; no definite D call. Trimming removed 4 bases from V and 7 bases from J, with 10 bases in between. The CDR3 runs to 12 residues. The germline V gene encodes CDR1 LGHNA and CDR2 YSLEER. As DNA, the CDR3 is TGCGCCAGCAGCCTGGGCCCTAGTGGCTACACCTTC. This codes for CASSLGPSGYTF.

This chain links TRBV5-1 with TRBJ2-3; no firm D call. Germline V gives CDR1 SGHRS, CDR2 YFSETQ. The CDR3 totals 16 residues. V was pared by 4 bases and J by 0 bases, with 15 bases between. CDR3 nucleotide sequence: TGCGCCAGCAGCCCGCCTAGGCTTCCTAGCACAGATACGCAGTATTTT. Translated, it gives CASSPPRLPSTDTQYF. The variable domain in full, with the rest retrieved from reference TRBV5-1 and TRBJ2-3, is KAGVTQTPRYLIKTRGQQVTLSCSPISGHRSVSWYQQTPGQGLQFLFEYFSETQRNKGNFPGRFSGRQFSNSRSEMNVSTLELGDSALYLCASSPPRLPSTDTQYFGPGTRLTVL.

This clonotype was found a few times. CDR3 nucleotides: TGTGCCAGCAGTGAATATGGGACAGGAAGCACAGATACGCAGTATTTT. Translated: CASSEYGTGSTDTQYF. The chain joins TRBV25-1 to TRBJ2-3, with TRBD1 identical over 8 bases. The CDR3 has 16 amino acids. J gave up 0 bases and V 0 bases, and 2 bases lay outside the gene matches. From germline, CDR1 is MGHDK and CDR2 SYGVNS. The full variable domain, rest sourced from reference TRBV25-1 and TRBJ2-3, is EADIYQTPRYLVIGTGKKITLECSQTMGHDKMYWYQQDPGMELHLIHYSYGVNSTEKGDLSSESTVSRIRTEHFPLTLESARPSHTSQYLCASSEYGTGSTDTQYFGPGTRLTVL.

The chain couples TRBV19 to TRBJ2-7, with 7 positions matching TRBD2. Trimming cost V 5 bases and J 4 bases; bases outside gene matches: 8. This CDR3 contains 14 residues. Per germline, CDR1 LNHDA and CDR2 SQIVND (reference sequence). The CDR3 protein is CASSWGRAEYEQYF. CDR3 in DNA: TGTGCCAGTAGTTGGGGGAGGGCCGAATACGAGCAGTACTTC.

The chain joins TRBV6-1 to TRBJ1-2, with 7 bases that match TRBD1. V gave up 8 bases and J gave up 4 bases; unmatched junction bases: 7. Germline V gene lookup returns CDR1 MNHNS and CDR2 SASEGT. This CDR3 is 13 amino acids long. The CDR3 loop reads CASGTGTVYGYTF. DNA of the CDR3: TGTGCCAGCGGAACCGGGACAGTCTATGGCTACACCTTC.

A few counts support this clonotype. The chain recombines TRBV5-6 with TRBJ1-2; TRBD1 agrees at 7 bases. The CDR3 loop spans 14 amino acids. With 4 bases clipped from V and 4 bases from J, the junction kept 7 bases outside the gene matches. CDR1 is SGHDT and CDR2 is YYEEEE in the germline V gene. The CDR3 is CASSPGGTAYGYTF. The CDR3 nucleotides read TGTGCCAGCAGCCCTGGCGGGACAGCCTATGGCTACACCTTC.

This clonotype was counted only a few times. CDR3 loop: CASSLGTDTIYF. DNA of the CDR3: TGTGCCAGCAGCTTGGGGACGGACACCATATATTTT. The J gene is TRBJ1-3, the V gene TRBV5-6; D not resolved. V lost 0 bases and J lost 8, with 6 bases in between. This CDR3 contains 12 residues. The germline V gene encodes CDR1 SGHDT and CDR2 YYEEEE.

The V gene is TRBV12-3 or TRBV12-4, the J gene TRBJ2-3; 12 positions agree with TRBD2. The CDR3 contains 15 residues. V trimming: 6 bases; J trimming: 2 bases; junction bases outside the gene matches: 3. CDR3 sequence (DNA): TGTGCCAGCAGACGGACTAGCGGGGACACAGATACGCAGTATTTT. This gives the protein CASRRTSGDTDTQYF.

This clonotype showed up just a few times. J is TRBJ2-7 and V is TRBV15, with D possibly TRBD1 on 6 matching bases. Trimming took off 4 bases at V and 6 bases at J, with 13 bases between the two ends. The germline V gene encodes CDR1 LNHNV and CDR2 YYDKDF (reference sequence). The CDR3 spans 13 residues. CDR3 bases: TGTGCCACCAGCAACCAGGGGAAGGTCGAGCAGTACTTC. It specifies CATSNQGKVEQYF.

This clonotype has a handful of counts. This chain uses TRBV5-1 with TRBJ2-4; a weak D match, TRBD2 (6 bases). This CDR3 contains 16 residues. The germline V gene has CDR1 SGHRS and CDR2 YFSETQ. Trimming took off 4 bases at V and 0 bases at J, with 14 bases between the two ends. The CDR3 DNA sequence: TGCGCCAGCAGCCCGGGAGTCGAGCTAGCCAAAAACATTCAGTACTTC. It specifies CASSPGVELAKNIQYF.

The chain is built from TRBV29-1 and TRBJ2-3; D unclear. The V gene lost 6 bases and the J gene lost 0 bases, with 10 bases spanning the gap. Germline CDR1 is SQVTM and CDR2 is ANQGSEA. There are 13 residues in the CDR3. DNA of the CDR3: TGCAGCGTGCCAGCCAGCAGCACAGATACGCAGTATTTT. It yields the protein CSVPASSTDTQYF.

V usage is TRBV3-1 and J usage is TRBJ2-1; weak D call: TRBD1 (5 bases). Trimming removed 6 bases at V and 6 bases at J, with 21 bases between. The germline CDR1 and CDR2 sequences are LGHDT and YNNKEL (reference sequence). The length of the CDR3 is 16 residues. In DNA, the CDR3 is TGTGCCAGCAGGTCGGCCGCCGTCGGACATCTCAATGAGCAGTTCTTC. It yields the protein CASRSAAVGHLNEQFF.

This clonotype has only a few counts. This chain joins TRBV7-9 and TRBJ2-1, with 10 positions matching TRBD2. The CDR3 totals 16 residues. Germline loops: CDR1 SEHNR, CDR2 FQNEAQ (reference sequence). J lost 4 bases, V lost 5 bases, and 8 bases had no gene match. The CDR3 nucleotides read TGTGCCAGCAGCGACAATAGCGGGGGGCATTACAATGAGCAGTTCTTC. It is translated as CASSDNSGGHYNEQFF.